This T cell receptor beta chain was identified in a study of blood T cell repertoires in COVID-19. Repertoires were generated with immunoSEQ multiplex PCR, while TCRdb's copy carries only in-frame clones and drops some. The sample consists of under 150,000 clones, approximately 87% of them appearing once. Per the germline V gene, CDR1 is SGHRS and CDR2 is YFSETQ. The V gene end was trimmed by 2 bases and the J gene end by 5 bases; junction bases not matched to a gene: 10. The CDR3 contains 15 residues. This chain joins TRBV5-1 and TRBJ2-7; 7 nucleotides agree with TRBD2. This receptor was identified in a man aged 25 to 40 with acute or convalescent COVID-19. Sequences were obtained from peripheral blood. This CDR3 is CASSLTPGGGNEQYF. The CDR3 DNA sequence: TGCGCCAGCAGCTTAACCCCGGGGGGAGGGAACGAGCAGTACTTC.